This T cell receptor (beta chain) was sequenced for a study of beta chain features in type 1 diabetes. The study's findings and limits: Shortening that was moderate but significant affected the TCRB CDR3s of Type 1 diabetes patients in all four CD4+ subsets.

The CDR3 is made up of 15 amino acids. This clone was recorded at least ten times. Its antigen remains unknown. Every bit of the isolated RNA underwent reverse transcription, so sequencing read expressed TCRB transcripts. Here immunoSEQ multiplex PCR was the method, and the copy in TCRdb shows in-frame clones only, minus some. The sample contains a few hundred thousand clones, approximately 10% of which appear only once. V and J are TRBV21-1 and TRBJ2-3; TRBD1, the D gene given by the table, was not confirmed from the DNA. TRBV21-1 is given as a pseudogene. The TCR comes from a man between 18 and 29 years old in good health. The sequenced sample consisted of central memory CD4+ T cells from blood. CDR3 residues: CASSKPQGWTDTQYF. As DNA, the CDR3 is TGTGCCAGCAGCAAACCCCAGGGTTGGACAGATACGCAGTATTTT.